The present TCR beta chain was sequenced within a study of blood T cell repertoires in COVID-19. Background on the study: Nucleic acid was either cDNA or gDNA, and it came from T cells, B-cell-depleted T cells, or PBMCs.

The age range of participants was about 18 to 95 years, with residence in about two dozen US areas. Researchers sorted participants into cohorts using their self-reported clinical history. This table comes from immunoSEQ multiplex PCR, and its TCRdb copy is limited to in-frame clones, with some not included. Among about 300,000 clones listed, 70% to 90% were seen once. This sequence was found in a young woman who had recovered from COVID-19. The specimen sequenced was PBMCs or T cells enriched from blood (not recorded which).

The CDR3 region has the DNA TGTGCCAGCAGCCCCGTAACTGGGGGGGGCAACGAGCAGTACTTC. It yields the protein CASSPVTGGGNEQYF. The chain joins TRBV7-8 to TRBJ2-7; D may be TRBD2 (7 bases). The length of the CDR3 is 15 residues. V was cut by 5 bases and J by 5 bases, with 19 bases left in between. In germline, CDR1 is SGHVS, CDR2 FQNEAQ.